The following is a T cell receptor (beta chain) sequence with its context. Its recognized antigen is unknown. Per-nucleotide qualities are absent, and no much larger clonotype sits a single base away. These data originate in a study of shared clonotypes between healthy human individuals (dated by TCRdb to the early 2020s). Notes on the research overall: The cohort comprised two women and a few men aged 18 to 49 years. For each donor, three plates each were used for CD4 naive and CD4 memory, two plates were used for CD8 naive, and one plate was used for CD8 memory. The study deeply sequenced blood TCR repertoires of about 5 healthy adults to estimate repertoire size and the extent of clonotype sharing between individuals. Libraries were prepared and TCR repertoires were sequenced by different laboratories using diverse techniques, in order to increase sequencing depth and limit assay-specific biases. Per donor, leukapheresis produced somewhere between about 0.94 and 9.5 billion PBMCs. What the authors observed across the whole study: Compared with non-shared clonotypes, the clonotypes found in all four sorted-subset donors had higher generation probabilities. Because the study included a small number of donors, the genetic and exposure-history diversity represented was limited. Estimated clonotype richness was generally larger for naive than for memory subsets. Pairwise subsampling indicated that sequencing depth was expected to affect the degree of clonotype sharing among donors. Sampling was restricted to blood, and TCR repertoires in tissues likely differ from the TCR repertoires found in blood. Across a handful of donors, around 5.4% of naive CD4, around 3.5% of naive CD8, about 2% of memory CD4, and 0.4% of memory CD8 clonotypes were shared. Incomplete sequencing was indicated by rarefaction of sorted-subset datasets, despite the large sequencing depth.

The germline ends are 8 bases apart after V is trimmed by 0 bases and J by 4 bases. Its CDR3 holds 13 amino acids, cysteine through phenylalanine. CDR3 DNA is the only sequence kept; it has 39 bases, read in frame from the first base. CDR1 SGHRS and CDR2 YFSETQ were looked up in the germline V gene. Healthy HIV-negative adults with no recently reported acute infections or vaccinations were included as donors. All donors were Caucasian adults living in Nashville, Tennessee, USA. CD4+ T cells were enriched through magnetic negative selection, after which naive cells were positively selected on CD45RA and the remaining negative fraction served as the memory subset. Blood was obtained by leukapheresis, after which PBMCs were separated by Ficoll-Histopaque density gradient centrifugation and cryopreserved in liquid nitrogen vapor phase. Analytical flow cytometry was used to check the purity and quantity of each magnetically sorted T cell population. From each sorted fraction, genomic DNA was isolated and quantified by UV absorbance on a Nanodrop 2000c.

Using the deep immunoSEQ assay, TCR CDR3 regions were amplified from genomic DNA by multiplex PCR. For each cell subset, the extracted genomic DNA was distributed evenly across all wells of several immunoSEQ 96-well plates, and each plate served as one replicate. Each replicate PCR for sorted subsets received about 0.2 ug genomic DNA, equal to about 30,000 T cell genomes. Purified libraries were quantified with a Qubit 3.0 fluorometer, sized on a Bioanalyzer 2100, and re-quantified with the KAPA Library Quantification kit. A separate single-read 150-cycle Illumina NextSeq 550 flow cell was used to sequence each immunoSEQ 96-well plate. The paper's processing steps were these. The immunoSEQ output contained only junctional sequences without quality scores, so filtering could not match that applied to full-length reads. To assign V/J genes and CDR3, sequences were annotated against IMGT germline references using PyIR, a Python wrapper for IgBLAST v1.9. Any read was removed if the V/J assignment was weak (E-value above 1e-6), the CDR3 was missing, or the read contained stop codons, out-of-frame junctions, or ambiguous translated residues. A V3J clonotype was defined by an identical inferred V gene, J gene, and CDR3 amino acid sequence. Percentage overlap between repertoires was calculated by dividing the number of shared unique clonotypes by the size of the smaller repertoire. RTK rarefaction, the Chao1 estimator, and Recon v2.1 estimates of unobserved clonotypes were used to assess repertoire richness. For all TCRbeta clonotypes obtained by the gDNA method from four donors, generation probabilities were computed with OLGA. The source is immuneACCESS, and TCRdb retained only in-frame sequences with V and J called. Part of the clones is not carried over; for the studies checked, unresolved V genes explain less than half of this, and the remainder is unexplained. V, J and clone size are those of that table, while D and trimming were read from the DNA. The sample data list about 1.5 million clones, and approximately 98% of these were observed just once. The top ten clonotypes cover around 0.47% of the sample.

The sequencing input was naive CD4+ T cells sorted from blood. Per the publication, the cell subset or site label means: CD45RA+ positively selected. The chain joins TRBV5-1 to TRBJ2-7, with the D gene not confidently named. The receptor was derived from a young man in good health. In nucleotides, the sequence is TGCGCCAGCAGCTTGGTAGACCAGTACGAGCAGTACTTC. It encodes CASSLVDQYEQYF.